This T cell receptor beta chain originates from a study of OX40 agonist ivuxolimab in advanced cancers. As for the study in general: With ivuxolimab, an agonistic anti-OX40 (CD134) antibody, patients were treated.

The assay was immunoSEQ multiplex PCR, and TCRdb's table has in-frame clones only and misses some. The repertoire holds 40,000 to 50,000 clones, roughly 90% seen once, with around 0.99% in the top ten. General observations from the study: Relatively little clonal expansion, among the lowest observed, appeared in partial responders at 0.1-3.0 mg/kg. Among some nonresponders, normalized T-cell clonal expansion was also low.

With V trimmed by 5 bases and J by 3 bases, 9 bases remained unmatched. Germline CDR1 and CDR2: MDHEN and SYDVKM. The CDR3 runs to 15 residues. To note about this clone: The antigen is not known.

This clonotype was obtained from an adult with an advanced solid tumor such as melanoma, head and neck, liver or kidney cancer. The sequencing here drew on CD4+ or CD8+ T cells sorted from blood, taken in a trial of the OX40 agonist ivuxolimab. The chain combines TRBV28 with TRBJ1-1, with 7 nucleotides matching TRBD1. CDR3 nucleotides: TGTGCCAGCAGTCCGGGACAGCCCGGTGACACTGAAGCTTTCTTT. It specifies CASSPGQPGDTEAFF.